This record covers a single T cell receptor beta chain. CDR3 size: 15 residues. CDR1 and CDR2 from the germline V gene are MNHEY and SMNVEV (reference sequence). Germline trimming cut 0 bases from V and 2 bases from J; bases unmatched to any gene: 3. The sample comes from a study of cytomegalovirus exposure and HLA in healthy donors. Study overall: HLA-typed donors were the source of about 81 million unique TCRs held in an early data release.

PCR employed 60 Vbeta and 13 Jbeta primers. The protocol was immunoSEQ multiplex PCR, while the TCRdb copy is restricted to in-frame clones and leaves out a portion. Altogether about 160,000 clones are present, about 81% being singletons, with the ten largest covering more than 0.75%. The chain joins TRBV27 to TRBJ2-7; the match to TRBD2 covers 8 bases. The material sequenced was PBMCs. This TCR derives from a girl between 2 and 10 years old in good health and CMV-seropositive. The CDR3 loop reads CASSLSPGLAYEQYF. CDR3 DNA sequence: TGTGCCAGCAGTTTATCGCCGGGACTAGCCTACGAGCAGTACTTC.